The 15 T cell receptor beta chains below all came from one sample that was sequenced in a study of cytomegalovirus exposure and HLA in healthy donors. Researchers ran the PCR with 60 Vbeta and 13 Jbeta primers. The repertoire was sequenced with immunoSEQ multiplex PCR; TCRdb's copy has only in-frame clones and lacks some. The sample yields tens of thousands of clones, about 74% seen once. The source material was PBMCs. The receptors were gathered from a human donor in good health.

As to this clone: Other DNA sequences in this sample translate to the same CDR3. V gene TRBV5-1 combines with J gene TRBJ1-1; D ambiguous. Germline assignment: CDR1 SGHRS and CDR2 YFSETQ. The CDR3 is 13 residues long. Trimming pared 2 bases from V and 2 bases from J, leaving 7 bases between. CDR3 bases: TGCGCCAGCAGCTTACAGACCAACACTGAAGCTTTCTTT. Translated, it gives CASSLQTNTEAFF.

The V gene is TRBV13, the J gene TRBJ1-2, with D perhaps matching TRBD1 (6 bases). The CDR3 runs 16 residues. Germline-derived CDR1 and CDR2 are PRHDT and FYEKMQ (reference sequence). V lost 6 bases and J lost 2, with 19 bases in between. This CDR3 reads CASSHRTARLNYGYTF. The DNA for the CDR3 is TGTGCCAGCAGTCATAGGACAGCACGTCTCAACTATGGCTACACCTTC.

Here the CDR3 reads CASSLDSMNTEAFF. The DNA for the CDR3 is TGTGCCAGCAGCTTAGATAGCATGAACACTGAAGCTTTCTTT. The chain joins TRBV11-2 to TRBJ1-1; D is unclear. Germline V lookup: CDR1 SGHAT, CDR2 FQNNGV. V lost 0 bases, J lost 0 bases, and 5 bases lay in between. The length of the CDR3 is 14 residues. The full variable domain, with the rest looked up from reference TRBV11-2 and TRBJ1-1, is EAGVAQSPRYKIIEKRQSVAFWCNPISGHATLYWYQQILGQGPKLLIQFQNNGVVDDSQLPKDRFSAERLKGVDSTLKIQPAKLEDSAVYLCASSLDSMNTEAFFGQGTRLTVV.

V usage is TRBV30 and J usage is TRBJ2-5; 8 nucleotides line up with TRBD1. CDR1 and CDR2 (germline): GTSNPN, SVGIG (reference sequence). The CDR3 extends over 15 amino acids. The V segment lost 1 base and the J segment 2 bases; nucleotides outside the gene matches: 6. The CDR3 sequence is CAWSADRGFQETQYF. In DNA form, the CDR3 reads TGTGCCTGGAGTGCCGACAGGGGCTTTCAAGAGACCCAGTACTTC.

The V gene is TRBV5-1, the J gene TRBJ1-4, with TRBD1 matching 9 bases. CDR3 length: 15 residues. Trimming cost V 0 bases and J 8 bases; bases outside gene matches: 5. CDR1 is SGHRS, CDR2 YFSETQ, per germline. The CDR3 is CASSLEQGALEKLFF. CDR3 DNA: TGCGCCAGCAGCTTGGAACAGGGGGCCCTCGAAAAACTGTTTTTT.

The chain has TRBV27 and TRBJ2-1, with TRBD1 matching 8 bases. Per germline, CDR1 MNHEY and CDR2 SMNVEV (reference sequence). J gave up 8 bases and V 2 bases, and 11 bases lay outside the gene matches. The CDR3 covers 16 residues. The CDR3: CASSLGVKAGGYEQFF. The CDR3 DNA reads TGTGCCAGCAGTTTAGGGGTGAAGGCAGGGGGCTATGAGCAGTTCTTC.

About this clone: A read error may produce the germline difference seen at one junction end. The rearrangement joins TRBV5-1 to TRBJ2-1, with a possible D match to TRBD1 (5 bases). Germline CDR1 SGHRS, CDR2 YFSETQ. The CDR3 spans 16 residues. The CDR3 DNA reads TGCGCCAGCAGCTTCTTCAGGGCAGGCCCCCTCAATGAGAAGTTCTTC. This translates into CASSFFRAGPLNEKFF.

The rearrangement uses TRBV18 and TRBJ1-1; D gene unclear. The CDR3 sequence is 13 residues long. V shed 2 bases and J shed 1 base, with 5 bases lying between them. Germline assignment: CDR1 KGHSH and CDR2 LQKENI. Written as DNA, the CDR3 is TGTGCCAGCTCACCATTGAGGAACACTGAAGCTTTCTTT. Translating gives CASSPLRNTEAFF.

The V call is TRBV7-9, the J call TRBJ1-1, with TRBD1 matching over 10 bases. CDR3 length: 15 amino acids. Germline values: CDR1 SEHNR, CDR2 FQNEAQ (reference sequence). V shed 5 bases and J 2 bases; nucleotides not matched to a gene: 5. CDR3 sequence: CASSLGQGGNTEAFF. The CDR3 coding sequence is TGTGCCAGCAGCCTCGGACAGGGGGGCAACACTGAAGCTTTCTTT.

The chain combines TRBV5-8 with TRBJ1-1; 8 bases fit TRBD1. Germline V gives CDR1 SGHTS, CDR2 YDEGEE. The CDR3 sequence is 17 residues long. Trimming took 1 base from V and 3 from J; bases not matched to a gene: 11. DNA of the CDR3: TGTGCCAGCAGCTTGCCCCCGACAGGGGTCTTGGACACTGAAGCTTTCTTT. This codes for CASSLPPTGVLDTEAFF.

The chain links TRBV11-2 to TRBJ2-2; D not certain. This CDR3 spans 12 amino acids. Deletions cut 4 bases from V and 9 bases from J, with 9 bases between. CDR1 and CDR2 (germline): SGHAT, FQNNGV. The CDR3 DNA reads TGTGCCAGCAGCTCACTGGGCAGGGAGCTGTTTTTT. Translating it yields CASSSLGRELFF.

This clone came up a few times. In DNA form, the CDR3 reads TGTGCCAGCAGTGAAAGTCAGAATTATGGCTACACCTTC. Amino acids: CASSESQNYGYTF. This rearrangement joins TRBV6-1 to TRBJ1-2; D is ambiguous. Trimming removed 2 bases at V and 5 bases at J, with 9 bases between. Per the germline V gene, CDR1 is MNHNS and CDR2 is SASEGT. The CDR3 is made up of 13 amino acids.

This chain joins TRBV5-6 and TRBJ2-1, with D hard to call. V shed 3 bases and J shed 3 bases, with 13 bases lying between them. This CDR3 comprises 15 residues. The germline V gene encodes CDR1 SGHDT and CDR2 YYEEEE. CDR3 sequence (DNA): TGTGCCAGCAGCTCACGACGGGTCCTCTACAATGAGCAGTTCTTC. Its protein product is CASSSRRVLYNEQFF.

V gene TRBV27 combines with J gene TRBJ1-3; 7 bases are a match to TRBD1. The germline gives CDR1 MNHEY, CDR2 SMNVEV (reference sequence). This CDR3 is built from 17 residues. V dropped 5 bases and J dropped 1; count of bases not matched to a gene: 11. DNA of the CDR3: TGTGCCAGCAGTGCCCAACAGGGGATCGTTTCTGGAAACACCATATATTTT. The encoded protein is CASSAQQGIVSGNTIYF.

This rearrangement joins TRBV28 to TRBJ1-2; D is unclear. Germline V gene sequence: CDR1 MDHEN, CDR2 SYDVKM. Trimming cost V 8 bases and J 8 bases, with 27 bases left between them. CDR3 length equals 16 residues. CDR3 loop: CASPNMSEGVVRGYTF. The DNA of the CDR3 is TGTGCCAGCCCTAACATGTCGGAGGGTGTGGTTAGAGGCTACACCTTC.